One and the same sample provided the 4 T cell receptor beta chains below, sequenced in a study of blood T cells in healthy people across ages. Combining a sample-barcoded 5' primer with a J-beta primer mix, a second PCR ran for roughly 7 to 11 cycles. One entry per CDR3 protein, called by TCRdb with MiXCR from the 5' RACE reads. Among some 800,000 distinct CDR3 sequences, 20% to 25% were seen once, and the ten largest hold under 4.5%. In addition, the sample was reused for a study of T cells of mothers and their children.

Material for sequencing was blood. Source of these receptors: a boy aged 5-17 years in good health.

In this sample, this clonotype turned up a few times. This chain joins TRBV27 and TRBJ1-1; the D gene is possibly TRBD1 (5 bases). The germline CDR1 and CDR2 sequences are MNHEY and SMNVEV (reference sequence). CDR3 length equals 15 residues. The V gene lost 5 bases and the J gene lost 3 bases, with 16 bases spanning the gap. CDR3 DNA: TGTGCCAGCAGTCCGACGCCAGGGCTTGACACTGAAGCTTTCTTT. This codes for CASSPTPGLDTEAFF.

The chain recombines TRBV7-2 with TRBJ2-2; TRBD2 is a possible D gene (6 bases). Germline V gene data show CDR1 as SGHTA and CDR2 as FQGNSA. V lost 3 bases, J lost 6 bases, and 17 bases lay in between. The CDR3 is made up of 16 amino acids. CDR3 in amino acids: CASSFTSLLNAGELFF. Written as DNA, the CDR3 is TGTGCCAGCAGCTTTACTAGCCTTTTAAATGCCGGGGAGCTGTTTTTT.

The chain combines TRBV7-2 with TRBJ2-7; 7 bases match TRBD1. From germline, CDR1 is SGHTA and CDR2 FQGNSA. V shed 5 bases and J 4 bases; nucleotides not matched to a gene: 8. The CDR3 has 14 amino acids. The CDR3 bases are TGTGCCAGCAGCCTGAGGGGGCCGGCGTACGAGCAGTACTTC. This codes for CASSLRGPAYEQYF. The full variable domain, completed using reference TRBV7-2 and TRBJ2-7, is GAGVSQSPSNKVTEKGKDVELRCDPISGHTALYWYRQSLGQGLEFLIYFQGNSAPDKSGLPSDRFSAERTGGSVSTLTIQRTQQEDSAVYLCASSLRGPAYEQYFGPGTRLTVT.

The rearrangement joins TRBV20-1 to TRBJ2-7; possible D gene TRBD1, 6 bases. The CDR3 spans 14 residues. The germline gives CDR1 DFQATT, CDR2 SNEGSKA (reference sequence). Trimming shortened V by 6 bases and J by 0 bases, and 15 bases separated the two germline ends. The DNA of the CDR3 is TGCAGTGCCCCGGACAGCCCGAGCTCCTACGAGCAGTACTTC. Translation: CSAPDSPSSYEQYF.